A single sample gave rise to the 26 T cell receptor beta chains below, sequenced in a study of cytomegalovirus exposure and HLA in healthy donors. Amplification used 60 Vbeta primers and 13 Jbeta primers. Sequencing was performed with immunoSEQ multiplex PCR; in TCRdb, only in-frame clones are kept and a portion is missing. The table records roughly 140,000 clones, around 77% of them present only once. Sequencing used PBMCs. These receptors came from a woman in her forties or fifties in good health and CMV-seronegative.

The chain uses TRBV28 and TRBJ1-6; TRBD1 matches at 9 bases. J gave up 5 bases and V 6 bases, and 11 bases lay outside the gene matches. This CDR3 has 17 amino acids. Germline V gives CDR1 MDHEN, CDR2 SYDVKM. CDR3 sequence: CASSSPGTGSNNSPLHF. The CDR3 DNA sequence: TGTGCCAGCAGCTCACCCGGGACAGGGTCGAATAATTCACCCCTCCACTTT.

This clone was counted only a few times. The gene calls are TRBV30 and TRBJ1-5; D gene unclear. Trimming shortened V by 4 bases and J by 5 bases, and 12 bases separated the two germline ends. The germline V gene has CDR1 GTSNPN and CDR2 SVGIG (reference sequence). The CDR3 is 13 amino acids. CDR3 DNA: TGTGCCTGGACCCTTGGCTCTGATCAGCCCCAGCATTTT. Protein product: CAWTLGSDQPQHF.

The chain combines TRBV5-1 with TRBJ1-2; 7 bases align to TRBD1. The CDR3 totals 16 residues. CDR1 is SGHRS, CDR2 YFSETQ, per germline. V was pared by 0 bases and J by 8 bases, with 13 bases of the junction left unmatched. DNA for the CDR3: TGCGCCAGCAGCTTGGTTCCCTTGACAGGGCGAGGAGGCTACACCTTC. Encoded protein: CASSLVPLTGRGGYTF.

The chain links TRBV2 to TRBJ1-2; 7 nucleotides line up with TRBD1. The CDR3 runs to 15 residues. Losses at the gene ends were 6 bases for V and 6 bases for J; bases not matched to a gene: 13. The germline V gene has CDR1 SNHLY and CDR2 FYNNEI. In DNA form, the CDR3 reads TGTGCCAGCAGCCGTAGAAGACAGGGATTCGATGGCTACACCTTC. It codes for CASSRRRQGFDGYTF.

The chain combines TRBV20-1 with TRBJ1-2, with unresolved D. Per the germline V gene, CDR1 is DFQATT and CDR2 is SNEGSKA (reference sequence). The CDR3 spans 11 residues. CDR3 residues: CSGITNYGYTF. The CDR3 nucleotides are TGCAGCGGTATAACTAACTATGGCTACACCTTC.

This chain joins TRBV28 and TRBJ1-1; 7 positions match TRBD1. J was trimmed by 4 bases and V by 10 bases; bases with no gene match: 18. Germline assignment: CDR1 MDHEN and CDR2 SYDVKM. This CDR3 is 16 amino acids long. The CDR3 nucleotides read TGTGCCACCGATTTACAGGGGTCCCGGATGGGCACTGAAGCTTTCTTT. Translated, it gives CATDLQGSRMGTEAFF.

The chain uses TRBV5-6 and TRBJ2-1; weak D call: TRBD1 (5 bases). Germline CDR1 is SGHDT and CDR2 is YYEEEE. This CDR3 contains 14 residues. V was pared by 5 bases and J by 9 bases, with 18 bases between. CDR3 nucleotide sequence: TGTGCCAGCAGTCACACAAAGGGGTTTGGTGAGCAGTTCTTC. Encoded protein: CASSHTKGFGEQFF.

This clone was counted between two and nine times. One end of the junction is discordant with germline, which a read error may explain. The chain employs TRBV7-7 and TRBJ2-3, with D perhaps TRBD2 (6 bases). The CDR3 is made up of 13 amino acids. The V gene's germline CDR1 is SSHAT and CDR2 FNYEAQ (reference sequence). DNA of the CDR3: TGTGCTAGCAGCCGTAATCTAGCGGATACGCAGTATTTT. This encodes CASSRNLADTQYF.

The J gene is TRBJ2-7, the V gene TRBV7-9; 8 bases agree with TRBD1. Trimming cost V 4 bases and J 6 bases; bases outside gene matches: 5. The V gene's germline CDR1 is SEHNR and CDR2 FQNEAQ (reference sequence). CDR3 length: 13 amino acids. The CDR3 sequence: CASSYRTGLEQYF. In nucleotides, the CDR3 is TGTGCCAGCAGCTACCGGACAGGGCTCGAGCAGTACTTC.

The J gene is TRBJ1-2, the V gene TRBV4-1; D might be TRBD1 (5 bases). Trimming took off 3 bases at V and 3 bases at J, with 8 bases between the two ends. The CDR3 is 13 residues long. Germline CDR1 and CDR2: MGHRA and YSYEKL. The CDR3 spells CASSHGGDYGYTF. The CDR3 nucleotides are TGCGCCAGCAGCCACGGGGGGGACTATGGCTACACCTTC.

The rearrangement joins TRBV5-6 to TRBJ2-3; D remains ambiguous. Germline V lookup: CDR1 SGHDT, CDR2 YYEEEE. There are 12 residues in the CDR3. V shed 4 bases and J shed 0 bases, with 3 bases lying between them. This CDR3 reads CASSLSTDTQYF. The CDR3 DNA follows: TGTGCCAGCAGCCTCAGCACAGATACGCAGTATTTT.

V usage is TRBV4-1 and J usage is TRBJ2-1; D gene uncertain. Germline values: CDR1 MGHRA, CDR2 YSYEKL. The CDR3 has 15 amino acids. V was pared by 0 bases and J by 5 bases, with 11 bases between. The CDR3 DNA is TGCGCCAGCAGCCAAGAACGGGTTCGCGACAATGAGCAGTTCTTC. Its translation is CASSQERVRDNEQFF.

J is TRBJ2-2 and V is TRBV5-8; D ambiguous. Germline CDR1 and CDR2: SGHTS and YDEGEE. CDR3 length: 15 residues. V was pared by 0 bases and J by 6 bases, with 12 bases between. The CDR3 spells CASSLAGSYAGELFF. The CDR3, as DNA: TGTGCCAGCAGCTTGGCCGGGTCCTATGCCGGGGAGCTGTTTTTT.

This clone was seen once. V usage is TRBV7-9 and J usage is TRBJ2-7, with D perhaps TRBD1 (6 bases). Germline CDR1 SEHNR, CDR2 FQNEAQ (reference sequence). V lost 5 bases to trimming and J lost 5 bases, with 19 bases between them. The CDR3 covers 15 residues. CDR3 protein: CASSRISQGRDEQYF. The CDR3 DNA reads as TGTGCCAGCAGCCGTATTTCACAGGGTAGGGACGAGCAGTACTTC.

The genes are TRBV5-1 and TRBJ2-7; 9 bases map to TRBD1. Germline V CDR1 and CDR2: SGHRS, YFSETQ. The CDR3 spans 15 residues. V shed 2 bases, J shed 5 bases, and the junction held 8 bases outside the gene matches. For the CDR3, the DNA is TGCGCCAGCAGCTTAAGGACAGGGGAGGTGAACGAGCAGTACTTC. It yields the protein CASSLRTGEVNEQYF.

This clone came up a few times. The rearrangement links TRBV11-2 to TRBJ1-1, with D possibly TRBD1 on 5 matching bases. Germline V CDR1 and CDR2: SGHAT, FQNNGV. Trimming stripped 5 bases from V and 1 base from J, with 20 bases between. The CDR3 totals 17 residues. The CDR3: CASSLTGSSTSNTEAFF. The DNA of the CDR3 is TGTGCCAGCAGCCTAACAGGCTCGTCCACGTCGAACACTGAAGCTTTCTTT.

In DNA, the CDR3 is TGTGCCAGCAGACCGGATGGGAGCACTGAAGCTTTCTTT. It yields the protein CASRPDGSTEAFF. This chain connects TRBV2 to TRBJ1-1; D call uncertain. Per germline, CDR1 SNHLY and CDR2 FYNNEI. Trimming removed 6 bases at V and 4 bases at J, with 12 bases between. This CDR3 region has 13 residues.

This clone was recorded a few times. The V gene is TRBV7-8, the J gene TRBJ1-2; possibly TRBD1 for D (6 bases). The V end was cut by 5 bases, the J end by 4 bases, with 23 bases between. Germline V lookup: CDR1 SGHVS, CDR2 FQNEAQ. This CDR3 is built from 17 residues. DNA for the CDR3: TGTGCCAGCAGCGCAGTCGCCAGGACAGCCGATTCCTATGGCTACACCTTC. This encodes CASSAVARTADSYGYTF.

The table lists this clone with a few counts. This chain connects TRBV5-6 to TRBJ2-5, with D perhaps TRBD1 (6 bases). Trimming shortened V by 4 bases and J by 1 base, and 8 bases separated the two germline ends. Germline V gene sequence: CDR1 SGHDT, CDR2 YYEEEE. There are 13 residues in the CDR3. The CDR3 DNA reads TGTGCCAGCAGCGGACAGCTCCAAGAGACCCAGTACTTC. It codes for CASSGQLQETQYF.

This chain's CDR3 is CASSLALTASGNTIYF. The CDR3, as DNA: TGTGCCAGCAGCTTAGCGCTTACAGCTTCTGGAAACACCATATATTTT. The genes are TRBV7-8 and TRBJ1-3; no clear D. CDR3 length: 16 amino acids. In germline, CDR1 is SGHVS, CDR2 FQNEAQ. Trimming removed 0 bases at V and 1 base at J, with 10 bases between.

The CDR3 DNA follows: TGTGCCAGCAGCTTGGATCCTAGCTCTGGGGCCAACGTCCTGACTTTC. This encodes CASSLDPSSGANVLTF. V gene TRBV5-4 combines with J gene TRBJ2-6; D uncertain. Trimming shortened V by 0 bases and J by 0 bases, and 7 bases separated the two germline ends. There are 16 residues in the CDR3. Germline lookup yields CDR1 SGHNT and CDR2 YYREEE (reference sequence).

The chain couples TRBV19 to TRBJ1-2; 8 nucleotides align to TRBD1. Germline V gives CDR1 LNHDA, CDR2 SQIVND (reference sequence). The CDR3 extends over 14 amino acids. Trimming cost V 5 bases and J 3 bases; bases outside gene matches: 5. CDR3 protein: CASSRAGGDYGYTF. The DNA of the CDR3 is TGTGCCAGTAGTCGGGCAGGGGGCGACTATGGCTACACCTTC.

This clone came up once. The J gene is TRBJ2-5, the V gene TRBV7-2; a possible D gene is TRBD2 (6 bases). The J call may be incorrect, as the DNA end agrees better with TRBJ2-7. The CDR3 is 15 amino acids. Germline V gene data show CDR1 as SGHTA and CDR2 as FQGNSA. In DNA, the CDR3 is TGTGCCAGCAGCTTAGGGAGGAGGGGCGGATACGAGCAGTACTTC. Translation gives CASSLGRRGGYEQYF.

In its sample, this clone was seen a few times. The CDR3: CASGDTGISGNTIYF. Here the CDR3 DNA reads TGTGCCAGCGGGGACACGGGTATCTCTGGAAACACCATATATTTT. This chain links TRBV27 with TRBJ1-3; TRBD1 is a possible D gene (6 bases). The CDR3 covers 15 residues. Germline V lookup: CDR1 MNHEY, CDR2 SMNVEV (reference sequence). Trimming removed 8 bases at V and 0 bases at J, with 14 bases between.

In this sample, this clone turned up once. The chain is built from TRBV5-1 and TRBJ1-1; D is possibly TRBD1 (5 bases). Germline-derived CDR1 and CDR2 are SGHRS and YFSETQ. V was cut by 4 bases and J by 5 bases, with 12 bases left in between. The CDR3 covers 13 residues. CDR3 amino acids: CASSIYGGTEAFF. The CDR3 DNA is TGCGCCAGCAGCATTTACGGGGGAACTGAAGCTTTCTTT.

The J gene is TRBJ2-1, the V gene TRBV9, with 9 bases that match TRBD2. Germline V CDR1 and CDR2: SGDLS, YYNGEE. This CDR3 contains 16 residues. V lost 3 bases and J lost 8; bases outside the gene matches: 12. CDR3 region: CASSDSTSGITDEQFF. The CDR3 DNA follows: TGTGCCAGCAGCGACTCGACTAGCGGAATAACCGATGAGCAGTTCTTC.